These 12 T cell receptor beta chains came from one sample sequenced in a study of metastatic and nonmetastatic thyroid tumors (dated by TCRdb to about 2020). Library method: PCR. Sequencing took place on an Illumina HiSeq 4000. The public reads were run again by TCRdb, first through fastp at Q25 and then through MiXCR, and only productive beta chains were kept. The sample table lists 20,000 to 25,000 clones, 9.5% to 12% of them with a count of one. The biggest ten clones account for roughly 30% of the sample. Before undergoing thyroid surgery, none of the patients had been given any kind of treatment. Sequenced input: blood. The receptors derive from a female donor with papillary thyroid cancer or a benign thyroid nodule (not recorded which). Some clones in this sample may be carry-over from other donors' samples.

In its sample, this clone was seen many times. The chain couples TRBV5-4 to TRBJ1-3; 7 nucleotides agree with TRBD1. Losses at the gene ends were 3 bases for V and 0 bases for J; bases not matched to a gene: 12. This CDR3 has 18 residues. Germline V gene data show CDR1 as SGHNT and CDR2 as YYREEE (reference sequence). CDR3 DNA sequence: TGTGCCAGCAGCTGGCCTGGGGAACAGGGGAGCTCTGGAAACACCATATATTTT. It encodes CASSWPGEQGSSGNTIYF.

In its sample, this clone ranks as medium-sized. The chain has TRBV28 and TRBJ1-1, with D maybe TRBD1 (5 bases). The germline V gene encodes CDR1 MDHEN and CDR2 SYDVKM. Trimming took 3 bases from V and 3 from J, leaving 11 bases between them. The CDR3 is made up of 14 amino acids. The DNA of the CDR3 is TGTGCCAGCAGTTTGAGGGGAGAGTACACTGAAGCTTTCTTT. Its translation is CASSLRGEYTEAFF.

This clone appeared many times. The gene calls are TRBV7-9 and TRBJ2-6, with D maybe TRBD1 (6 bases). V lost 8 bases and J 2 bases, leaving 13 bases between the germline ends. This CDR3 region has 15 residues. Germline V gives CDR1 SEHNR, CDR2 FQNEAQ (reference sequence). For the CDR3, the DNA is TGTGCCAGCCAGGGGCTTTTTACTGGGGCCAACGTCCTGACTTTC. Its translation is CASQGLFTGANVLTF.

There are many counts of this clone. The chain uses TRBV20-1 and TRBJ1-5; D is uncertain. Germline CDR1 is DFQATT and CDR2 is SNEGSKA (reference sequence). CDR3 length equals 16 residues. Trimming cost V 3 bases and J 0 bases, with 15 bases left between them. This CDR3 reads CSASQQRPYSNQPQHF. In DNA form, the CDR3 reads TGCAGTGCTAGTCAACAGCGGCCTTATAGCAATCAGCCCCAGCATTTT.

This clone was recorded many times. The V and J genes are TRBV19 and TRBJ2-7; D not resolved. The V end was cut by 1 base, the J end by 3 bases, with 13 bases between. The CDR3 consists of 15 residues. Per germline, CDR1 LNHDA and CDR2 SQIVND (reference sequence). The CDR3 region has the DNA TGTGCCAGTAGTATAGTCGCGAGGTGGGACTACGAGCAGTACTTC. Amino acid sequence: CASSIVARWDYEQYF.

This clone was seen many times. The gene calls are TRBV25-1 and TRBJ1-2; maybe TRBD1 (5 bases). V lost 6 bases to trimming and J lost 7 bases, with 12 bases between them. CDR1 is MGHDK, CDR2 SYGVNS, per germline. This CDR3 region has 12 residues. The CDR3 protein is CASSEGPGGYTF. Written as DNA, the CDR3 is TGTGCCAGCAGCGAGGGGCCGGGTGGCTACACCTTC.

With regard to this clone: A single base separates this from a much larger clone, so it may be a read error. This sample includes further DNA sequences coding for the same CDR3. V usage is TRBV11-3 and J usage is TRBJ2-2, with D possibly being TRBD2 (6 bases). CDR1 and CDR2 from the germline V gene are SGHNT and YENEEA. The CDR3 contains 15 residues. The CDR3 DNA is TGTGCCAGCAGCTTAGGGGGACTCAACACCGGGGAGCTGTTCTTT. Its protein product is CASSLGGLNTGELFF.

This clone was observed at least ten times. This chain links TRBV6-4 with TRBJ2-2; 9 positions agree with TRBD1. The V gene end was trimmed by 4 bases and the J gene end by 7 bases; junction bases not matched to a gene: 7. Per germline, CDR1 MRHNA and CDR2 SNTAGT. This CDR3 is 15 amino acids long. The CDR3 nucleotides read TGTGCCAGCAGTGTGACACAGGGGGCAGGCGGGGAGCTGTTTTTT. Its protein is CASSVTQGAGGELFF.

The chain combines TRBV5-1 with TRBJ2-3, with 8 bases aligning to TRBD2. J lost 6 bases, V lost 0 bases, and 9 bases had no gene match. Germline V gene data show CDR1 as SGHRS and CDR2 as YFSETQ. The CDR3 length is 16 residues. The CDR3 is CASSLEVSGGRDTQYF. CDR3 bases: TGCGCCAGCAGCTTGGAGGTCAGCGGGGGTAGGGATACGCAGTATTTT.

This clone has a count of ten or more. This chain connects TRBV2 to TRBJ1-4; 8 bases are a match to TRBD1. Germline loops: CDR1 SNHLY, CDR2 FYNNEI. V gave up 0 bases and J gave up 5 bases; unmatched junction bases: 5. This CDR3 region has 16 residues. The CDR3 protein is CASSEASRTGNEKLFF. The CDR3 DNA follows: TGTGCCAGCAGTGAAGCGTCTCGGACAGGGAATGAAAAACTGTTTTTT.

This clone was seen repeatedly, ten times or more. The chain recombines TRBV5-8 with TRBJ2-7, with 7 bases identical to TRBD1. Germline V gives CDR1 SGHTS, CDR2 YDEGEE. The trim removed 4 bases at V and 0 bases at J, leaving 4 bases unmatched. CDR3 length equals 14 residues. The CDR3 DNA reads TGTGCCAGCAGCCCGGGACAGAGCTCCTACGAGCAGTACTTC. Translated: CASSPGQSSYEQYF. The full variable domain, in which reference TRBV5-8 and TRBJ2-7 provide the parts outside the CDR3, is EAGVTQSPTHLIKTRGQQATLRCSPISGHTSVYWYQQALGLGLQFLLWYDEGEERNRGNFPPRFSGRQFPNYSSELNVNALELEDSALYLCASSPGQSSYEQYFGPGTRLTVT.

The rearrangement joins TRBV28 to TRBJ1-2; 7 bases line up with TRBD1. Germline CDR1 MDHEN, CDR2 SYDVKM. The V gene end was trimmed by 5 bases and the J gene end by 0 bases; junction bases not matched to a gene: 6. The CDR3 consists of 15 residues. Written as DNA, the CDR3 is TGTGCCAGCAGTACCGGACAGGCCACTAACTATGGCTACACCTTC. As protein: CASSTGQATNYGYTF.